This T cell receptor beta chain came from a study of siplizumab effects on memory and regulatory T cells. V was shortened by 0 bases and J by 1 base, with 6 bases between the two germline ends. The CDR3 is 14 residues long. Germline V gives CDR1 MNHEY, CDR2 SVGAGI. This clone was detected once. Using immunoSEQ multiplex PCR, the repertoire was profiled, and TCRdb retains in-frame clones only, with some absent. The sample consists of 100,000 or so clones, roughly 93% of them appearing once. Sequencing used non-Treg CD4+ T cells sorted from blood. The J gene is TRBJ1-1, the V gene TRBV6-5; D not resolved. The clonotype comes from a human donor in good health. This CDR3 reads CASSYSVGNTEAFF. In nucleotides, the CDR3 is TGTGCCAGCAGTTACTCTGTTGGGAACACTGAAGCTTTCTTT.